This TCR beta chain was found in a study of blood T cells in healthy people across ages. Per sample, at least 5 micrograms of total RNA were extracted. Together with a sample-barcoded 5' primer, a J-beta primer mix was included in a second PCR lasting roughly 6 to 12 cycles. TCRdb reprocessed the 5' RACE reads with MiXCR, giving one entry per CDR3 protein. This table has around 1,600,000 distinct CDR3 sequences, about 45% appearing once. This TCR derives from a woman between 18 and 29 years old in good health. Sequencing was done on a sample of blood.

In DNA form, the CDR3 reads TGTGCCAGCAGTAAGGGGGCGGTGGTCCACGAGCAGTACTTC. It codes for CASSKGAVVHEQYF. The chain links TRBV27 to TRBJ2-7; TRBD1 aligns across 7 bases. Germline loops: CDR1 MNHEY, CDR2 SMNVEV (reference sequence). The CDR3 length is 14 residues. J was trimmed by 5 bases and V by 5 bases; bases with no gene match: 9.